A single sample is the source of the 4 T cell receptor beta chains below, sequenced in a study of T cell therapy after organ transplantation. Their antigens remain unidentified. The protocol was immunoSEQ multiplex PCR, while the TCRdb copy is restricted to in-frame clones and leaves out a portion. The repertoire has 50,000 or so clones, approximately 94% of them found once; the top ten carry 2.5% to 4%. The sample was CD8+ T cells from blood, taken before autologous CMV-specific T cell therapy. All receptors come from a human patient who had received a solid organ transplant and had CMV disease.

As to this clone: The sample holds other DNA sequences that translate to the same CDR3. V usage is TRBV6-5 and J usage is TRBJ1-2; TRBD1 is a possible D gene (5 bases). This CDR3 region has 12 residues. The V end lost 2 bases, the J end lost 7 bases, and 8 bases lay between the germline ends. From germline, CDR1 is MNHEY and CDR2 SVGAGI. CDR3 sequence: CASSYGGAGYTF. The DNA for the CDR3 is TGTGCCAGCAGTTACGGGGGTGCTGGCTACACCTTC.

The chain uses TRBV6-1 and TRBJ2-7; no definite D call. V was clipped by 1 base and J by 2 bases, with 9 bases between them. The CDR3 runs to 14 residues. The germline gives CDR1 MNHNS, CDR2 SASEGT. The CDR3 loop is CASSEGVSTYEQYF. As DNA, the CDR3 is TGTGCCAGCAGTGAAGGGGTCAGTACCTACGAGCAGTACTTC.

CDR3 protein: CSAPEGSGYTF. As DNA, the CDR3 is TGCAGCGCTCCTGAGGGATCAGGCTACACCTTC. The chain uses TRBV29-1 and TRBJ1-2; D remains unclear. The germline V and J ends were trimmed by 7 bases and 8 bases, with 14 bases remaining between them. The CDR3 has 11 amino acids. From germline, CDR1 is SQVTM and CDR2 ANQGSEA.

This rearrangement joins TRBV7-9 to TRBJ2-1; no clear D gene. The V gene lost 6 bases and the J gene lost 10 bases, with 10 bases spanning the gap. In germline, CDR1 is SEHNR, CDR2 FQNEAQ (reference sequence). The CDR3 is 11 residues long. The CDR3 DNA is TGTGCCAGCAGTGGTCTCGGGGAGCAGTTCTTC. This sequence encodes CASSGLGEQFF.